The 12 T cell receptor beta chains given below trace back to one sample, sequenced in a study of T cell responses to AZD1222 COVID-19 vaccine. TCRdb's table, derived via immunoSEQ multiplex PCR, lists solely in-frame clones and lacks some. The repertoire includes around 140,000 clones, roughly 86% of them detected once, and 5.4% sits in the top ten. The sequencing used peripheral blood, collected 28 days after the second dose of the MenACWY control vaccine. Receptor source: an adult who received the MenACWY meningococcal vaccine as a control.

The gene calls are TRBV7-8 and TRBJ1-3; TRBD1 aligns across 10 bases. V lost 5 bases, J lost 0 bases, and 4 bases stayed unmatched. Germline CDR1 reads SGHVS; CDR2 reads FQNEAQ. CDR3 length: 16 residues. CDR3 bases: TGTGCCAGCAGCGCGGGACAGGGGCTCTCTGGAAACACCATATATTTT. It translates to CASSAGQGLSGNTIYF.

This clone was observed a few times. The rearrangement joins TRBV18 to TRBJ1-3; D is undetermined. The length of the CDR3 is 14 residues. V lost 5 bases, J lost 0 bases, and 8 bases lay in between. CDR1 is KGHSH and CDR2 is LQKENI in the germline V gene. Here the CDR3 reads CASSVGLSGNTIYF. Here the CDR3 DNA reads TGTGCCAGCTCAGTGGGTCTCTCTGGAAACACCATATATTTT.

Here the CDR3 reads CASRDGNTEAFF. The CDR3 DNA follows: TGCGCCAGCAGGGACGGGAACACTGAAGCTTTCTTT. The chain uses TRBV5-1 and TRBJ1-1; D remains ambiguous. The germline V and J ends were trimmed by 5 bases and 1 base, with 6 bases remaining between them. From germline, CDR1 is SGHRS and CDR2 YFSETQ. The CDR3 spans 12 residues.

This chain uses TRBV18 with TRBJ1-5, with a weak D call TRBD1 (5 bases). The CDR3 has 15 amino acids. With 4 bases removed from V and 7 bases from J, the gap between germline ends came to 17 bases. In germline, CDR1 is KGHSH, CDR2 LQKENI. As DNA, the CDR3 is TGTGCCAGCTCACTCTCCGAGGGCGCAGGGCAGCCCCAGCATTTT. As protein: CASSLSEGAGQPQHF.

The chain has TRBV19 and TRBJ2-5, with D maybe TRBD2 (5 bases). There are 13 residues in the CDR3. Germline V lookup: CDR1 LNHDA, CDR2 SQIVND (reference sequence). Trimming cost V 7 bases and J 5 bases, with 14 bases left between them. The CDR3 bases are TGTGCCAGTACCTATAGGCCGGGGGAGACCCAGTACTTC. Its protein is CASTYRPGETQYF.

The V and J genes are TRBV5-8 and TRBJ2-2; 7 bases fit TRBD2. The V and J ends lost 3 bases and 6 bases, in that order; junction bases with no gene match: 11. Germline V CDR1 and CDR2: SGHTS, YDEGEE. This CDR3 has 16 residues. CDR3 sequence reads: CASSSRSRGGPGELFF. DNA for the CDR3: TGTGCCAGCAGCTCCCGGTCCCGGGGAGGGCCCGGGGAGCTGTTTTTT.

The V gene is TRBV28, the J gene TRBJ1-3; D is perhaps TRBD1 (5 bases). This CDR3 is built from 14 residues. The V end was cut by 7 bases, the J end by 6 bases, with 16 bases between. Germline V gene lookup returns CDR1 MDHEN and CDR2 SYDVKM. In DNA form, the CDR3 reads TGTGCCAGCACCCGACAGTTCTCGGTAAACACCATATATTTT. It specifies CASTRQFSVNTIYF.

The J gene is TRBJ1-1, the V gene TRBV6-6; possible D gene TRBD1, 5 bases. CDR1 MNHNY and CDR2 SVGAGI come from the germline V gene (reference sequence). This CDR3 is 13 amino acids long. Trimming stripped 6 bases from V and 1 base from J, with 9 bases between. In DNA form, the CDR3 reads TGTGCCAGCAGACACGGGGGGAACACTGAAGCTTTCTTT. Translating gives CASRHGGNTEAFF.

The V and J genes are TRBV7-8 and TRBJ2-5; a possible D gene is TRBD1 (6 bases). CDR3 length equals 16 residues. The ends were cut back, 0 bases at V and 4 bases at J, with 15 bases in the middle. The germline V gene encodes CDR1 SGHVS and CDR2 FQNEAQ. The CDR3 DNA is TGTGCCAGCAGCTTAGCGGGACAACCCTCGGGAGAGACCCAGTACTTC. This gives the protein CASSLAGQPSGETQYF.

The rearrangement joins TRBV7-3 to TRBJ1-2; TRBD1 agrees at 9 bases. Trimming at V came to 4 bases and at J to 3 bases, leaving 6 bases not matched to a gene. CDR1 is SGHTA, CDR2 FQGTGA, per germline. The CDR3 sequence is 15 residues long. CDR3 residues: CASSSPDRGDYGYTF. For the CDR3, the DNA is TGTGCCAGCAGCTCCCCGGACAGGGGAGACTATGGCTACACCTTC.

The chain has TRBV28 and TRBJ2-7, with D perhaps TRBD2 (6 bases). Per the germline V gene, CDR1 is MDHEN and CDR2 is SYDVKM. V gave up 2 bases and J gave up 0 bases, with 14 bases separating them. The CDR3 has 16 residues. CDR3 nucleotides: TGTGCCAGCAGTTTACGATGGACTACGAGCTCCTACGAGCAGTACTTC. It yields the protein CASSLRWTTSSYEQYF.

J is TRBJ1-5 and V is TRBV20-1; perhaps TRBD1 as D (5 bases). In germline, CDR1 is DFQATT, CDR2 SNEGSKA (reference sequence). CDR3 length equals 13 residues. V lost 3 bases to trimming and J lost 2 bases, with 8 bases between them. Here the CDR3 reads CSASQGGNQPQHF. The DNA for the CDR3 is TGCAGTGCTAGTCAGGGTGGCAATCAGCCCCAGCATTTT.